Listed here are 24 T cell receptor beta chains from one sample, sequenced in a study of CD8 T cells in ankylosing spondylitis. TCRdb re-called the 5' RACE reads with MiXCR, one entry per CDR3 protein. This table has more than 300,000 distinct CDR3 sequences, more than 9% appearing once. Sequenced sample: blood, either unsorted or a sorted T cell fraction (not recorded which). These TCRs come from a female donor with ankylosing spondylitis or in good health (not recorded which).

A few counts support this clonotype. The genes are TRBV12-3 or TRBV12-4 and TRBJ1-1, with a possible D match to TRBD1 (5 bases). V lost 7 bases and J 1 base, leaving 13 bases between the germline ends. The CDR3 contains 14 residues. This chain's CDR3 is CASTPGRGNTEAFF. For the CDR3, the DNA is TGTGCCAGCACCCCGGGGCGGGGGAACACTGAAGCTTTCTTT.

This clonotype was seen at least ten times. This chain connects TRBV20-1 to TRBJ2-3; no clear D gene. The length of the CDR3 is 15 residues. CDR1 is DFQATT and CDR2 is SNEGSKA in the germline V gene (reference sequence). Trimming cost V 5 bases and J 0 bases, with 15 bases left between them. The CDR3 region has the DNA TGCAGTGCTCCGTCGGCCAGGATAAGCACAGATACGCAGTATTTT. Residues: CSAPSARISTDTQYF.

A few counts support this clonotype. This CDR3 reads CASSRELDAKAFF. The CDR3 DNA reads TGTGCCAGCAGCCGGGAGCTAGACGCTAAAGCTTTCTTT. This sequence joins TRBV3-1 and TRBJ1-1; D gene uncertain. V was pared by 4 bases and J by 9 bases, with 15 bases between. CDR1 is LGHDT and CDR2 is YNNKEL in the germline V gene (reference sequence). The CDR3 loop spans 13 amino acids.

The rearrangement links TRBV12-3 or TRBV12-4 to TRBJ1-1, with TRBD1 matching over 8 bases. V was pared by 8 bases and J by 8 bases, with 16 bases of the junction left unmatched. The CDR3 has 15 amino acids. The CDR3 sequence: CASAPYSGGVGEAFF. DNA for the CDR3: TGTGCCAGCGCCCCTTACTCAGGGGGCGTTGGGGAAGCTTTCTTT.

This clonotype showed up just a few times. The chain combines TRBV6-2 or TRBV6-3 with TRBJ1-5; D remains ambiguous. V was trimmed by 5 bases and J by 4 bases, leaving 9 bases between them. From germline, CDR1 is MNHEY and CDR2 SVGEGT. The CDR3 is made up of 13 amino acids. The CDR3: CASSEQPNQPQHF. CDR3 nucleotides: TGTGCCAGCAGTGAGCAACCGAATCAGCCCCAGCATTTT.

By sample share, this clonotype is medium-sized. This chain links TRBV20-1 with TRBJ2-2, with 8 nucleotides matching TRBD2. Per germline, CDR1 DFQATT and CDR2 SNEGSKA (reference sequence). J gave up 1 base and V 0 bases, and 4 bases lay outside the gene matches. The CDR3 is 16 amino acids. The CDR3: CSARDLREGNTGELFF. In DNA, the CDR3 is TGCAGTGCTAGAGATCTTCGGGAGGGGAACACCGGGGAGCTGTTTTTT.

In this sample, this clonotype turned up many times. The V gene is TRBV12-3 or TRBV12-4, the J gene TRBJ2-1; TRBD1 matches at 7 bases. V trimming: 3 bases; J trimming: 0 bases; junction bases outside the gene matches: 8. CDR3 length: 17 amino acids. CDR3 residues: CASSFDRAPSSYNEQFF. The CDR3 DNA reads TGTGCCAGCAGTTTTGACAGGGCTCCAAGCTCCTACAATGAGCAGTTCTTC.

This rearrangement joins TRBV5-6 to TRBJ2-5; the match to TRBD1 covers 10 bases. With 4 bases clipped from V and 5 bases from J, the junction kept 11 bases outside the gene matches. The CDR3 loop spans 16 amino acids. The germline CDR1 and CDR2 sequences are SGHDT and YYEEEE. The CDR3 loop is CASSRQTGGEEETQYF. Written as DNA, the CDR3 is TGTGCCAGCAGCCGACAGACAGGGGGCGAGGAGGAGACCCAGTACTTC.

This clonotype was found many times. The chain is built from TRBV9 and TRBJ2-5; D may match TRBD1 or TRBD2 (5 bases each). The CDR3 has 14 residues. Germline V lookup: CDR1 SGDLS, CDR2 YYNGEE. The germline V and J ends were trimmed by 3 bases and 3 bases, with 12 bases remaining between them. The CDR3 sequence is CASSAGTIKETQYF. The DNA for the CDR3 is TGTGCCAGCAGCGCCGGGACCATAAAAGAGACCCAGTACTTC. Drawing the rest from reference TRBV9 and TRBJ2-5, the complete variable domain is DSGVTQTPKHLITATGQRVTLRCSPRSGDLSVYWYQQSLDQGLQFLIQYYNGEERAKGNILERFSAQQFPDLHSELNLSSLELGDSALYFCASSAGTIKETQYFGPGTRLLVL.

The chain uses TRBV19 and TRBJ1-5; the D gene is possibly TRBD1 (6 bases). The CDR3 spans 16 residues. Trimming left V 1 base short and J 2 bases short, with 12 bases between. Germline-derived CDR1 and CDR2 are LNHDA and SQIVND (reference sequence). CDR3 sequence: CASSIGGGAGNQPQHF. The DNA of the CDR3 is TGTGCCAGTAGTATAGGCGGGGGGGCGGGCAATCAGCCCCAGCATTTT.

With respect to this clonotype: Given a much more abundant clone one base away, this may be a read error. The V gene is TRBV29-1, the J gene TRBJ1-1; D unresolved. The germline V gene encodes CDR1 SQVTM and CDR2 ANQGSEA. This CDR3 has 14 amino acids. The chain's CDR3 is CSVEVLGMKTEAFF. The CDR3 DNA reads TGCAGCGTTGAAGTCTTGGGAATGAAGACTGAAGCTTTCTTT.

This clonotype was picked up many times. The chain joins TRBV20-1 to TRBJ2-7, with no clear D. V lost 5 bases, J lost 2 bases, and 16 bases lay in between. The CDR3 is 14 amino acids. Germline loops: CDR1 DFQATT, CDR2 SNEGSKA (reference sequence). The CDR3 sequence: CSAPPRGLTYEQYF. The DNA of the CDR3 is TGCAGTGCTCCCCCCAGAGGTCTTACCTACGAGCAGTACTTC.

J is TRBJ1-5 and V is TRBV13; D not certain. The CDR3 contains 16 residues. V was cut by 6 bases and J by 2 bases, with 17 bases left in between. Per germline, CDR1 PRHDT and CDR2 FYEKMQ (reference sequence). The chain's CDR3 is CASSLRSETGNQPQHF. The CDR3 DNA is TGTGCCAGCAGTTTAAGGTCCGAGACGGGCAATCAGCCCCAGCATTTT.

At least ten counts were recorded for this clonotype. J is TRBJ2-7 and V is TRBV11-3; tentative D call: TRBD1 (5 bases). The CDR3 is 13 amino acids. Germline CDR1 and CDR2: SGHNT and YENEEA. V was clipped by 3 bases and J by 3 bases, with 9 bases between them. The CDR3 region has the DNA TGTGCCAGCAGCTTGACAGAAGACTACGAGCAGTACTTC. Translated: CASSLTEDYEQYF. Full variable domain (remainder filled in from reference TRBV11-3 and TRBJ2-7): EAGVVQSPRYKIIEKKQPVAFWCNPISGHNTLYWYLQNLGQGPELLIRYENEEAVDDSQLPKDRFSAERLKGVDSTLKIQPAELGDSAVYLCASSLTEDYEQYFGPGTRLTVT.

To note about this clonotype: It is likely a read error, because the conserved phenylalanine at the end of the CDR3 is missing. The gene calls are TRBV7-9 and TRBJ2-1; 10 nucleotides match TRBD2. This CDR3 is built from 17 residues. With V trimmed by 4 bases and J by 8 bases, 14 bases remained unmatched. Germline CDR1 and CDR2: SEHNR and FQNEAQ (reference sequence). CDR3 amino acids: CASSSRTSGKNSDEQFS. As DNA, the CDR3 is TGTGCCAGCAGCTCGCGGACTAGCGGCAAAAATAGCGATGAGCAGTTCTCC.

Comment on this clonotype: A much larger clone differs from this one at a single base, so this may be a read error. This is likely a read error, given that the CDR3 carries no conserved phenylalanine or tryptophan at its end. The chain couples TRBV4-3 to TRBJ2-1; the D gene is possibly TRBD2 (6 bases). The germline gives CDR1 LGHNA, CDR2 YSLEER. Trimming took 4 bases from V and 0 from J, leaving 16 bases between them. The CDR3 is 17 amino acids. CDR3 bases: TGCGCCAGCAGCCCTTTTACGGCGGGAAGCTCCTACAATGAGCAGTTCCTC. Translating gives CASSPFTAGSSYNEQFL.

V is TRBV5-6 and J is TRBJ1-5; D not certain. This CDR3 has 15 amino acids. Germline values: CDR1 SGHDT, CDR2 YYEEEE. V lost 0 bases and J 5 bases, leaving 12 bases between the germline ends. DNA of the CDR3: TGTGCCAGCAGCTTGGGTTGGATAATTGATCAGCCCCAGCATTTT. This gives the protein CASSLGWIIDQPQHF.

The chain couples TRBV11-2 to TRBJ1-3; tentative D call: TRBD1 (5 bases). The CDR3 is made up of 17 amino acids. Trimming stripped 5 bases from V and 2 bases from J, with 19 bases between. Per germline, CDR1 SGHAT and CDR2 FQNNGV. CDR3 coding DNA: TGTGCCAGCAGCCTAGGGACCGAGGTGCTGCCTGGAAACACCATATATTTT. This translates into CASSLGTEVLPGNTIYF.

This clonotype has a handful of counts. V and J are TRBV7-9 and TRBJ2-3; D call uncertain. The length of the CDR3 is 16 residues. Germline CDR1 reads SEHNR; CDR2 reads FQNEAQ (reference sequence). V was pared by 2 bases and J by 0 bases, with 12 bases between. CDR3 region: CASSLLTSASTDTQYF. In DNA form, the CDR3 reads TGTGCCAGCAGCTTATTGACATCCGCTAGCACAGATACGCAGTATTTT.

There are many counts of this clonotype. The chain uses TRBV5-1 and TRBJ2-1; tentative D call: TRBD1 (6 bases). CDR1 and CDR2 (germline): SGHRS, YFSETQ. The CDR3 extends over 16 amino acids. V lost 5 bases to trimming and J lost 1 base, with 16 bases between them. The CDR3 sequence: CASRPGQTPSYNEQFF. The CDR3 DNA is TGCGCCAGCAGACCCGGACAGACCCCATCCTACAATGAGCAGTTCTTC.

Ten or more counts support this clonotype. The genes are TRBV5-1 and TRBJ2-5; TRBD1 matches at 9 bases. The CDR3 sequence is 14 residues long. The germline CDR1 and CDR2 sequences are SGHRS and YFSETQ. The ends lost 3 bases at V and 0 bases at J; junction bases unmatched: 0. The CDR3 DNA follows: TGCGCCAGCAGCTGGACAGGGGACCAAGAGACCCAGTACTTC. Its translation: CASSWTGDQETQYF.

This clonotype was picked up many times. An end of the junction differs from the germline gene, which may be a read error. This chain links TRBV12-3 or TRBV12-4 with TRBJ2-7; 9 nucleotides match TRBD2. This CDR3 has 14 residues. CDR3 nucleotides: TGTGCCAGCAGTATAGCGGGAGAATCCTACGAGCAGTACTTC. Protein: CASSIAGESYEQYF.

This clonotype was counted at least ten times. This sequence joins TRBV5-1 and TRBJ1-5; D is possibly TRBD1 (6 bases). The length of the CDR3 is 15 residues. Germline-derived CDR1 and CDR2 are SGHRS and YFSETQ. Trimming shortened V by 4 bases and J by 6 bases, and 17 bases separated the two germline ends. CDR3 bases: TGCGCCAGCAGCCAAATGGCAGGGGAAGGTCAGCCCCAGCATTTT. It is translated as CASSQMAGEGQPQHF.

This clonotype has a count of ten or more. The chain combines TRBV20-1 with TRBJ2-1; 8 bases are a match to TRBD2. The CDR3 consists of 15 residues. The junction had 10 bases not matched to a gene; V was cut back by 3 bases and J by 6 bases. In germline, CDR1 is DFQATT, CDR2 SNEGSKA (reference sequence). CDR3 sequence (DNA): TGCAGTGCTAGGAGTGCGGGACTAGTGGGCAATGAGCAGTTCTTC. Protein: CSARSAGLVGNEQFF.